The 29 T cell receptor beta chains given below trace back to one sample, sequenced in a study of T cells in Graves' hyperthyroidism and ophthalmopathy. It was RNA transcripts that yielded the amplified TCR beta CDR3 regions. TCR CDR3 regions were first amplified by RT-PCR with HTBI primers. TCRdb redid the calling of the multiplex PCR reads with MiXCR, one entry per CDR3 protein. The table has about 380,000 distinct CDR3 sequences, roughly 18% seen once; the top ten hold 35% to 50%. The source material was blood. The origin of the receptors is a man younger than 35 with Graves' ophthalmopathy.

V and J are TRBV7-6 and TRBJ2-5; D is unresolved. The CDR3 contains 12 residues. The germline gives CDR1 SGHVS, CDR2 FNYEAQ. V lost 2 bases, J lost 5 bases, and 6 bases lay in between. CDR3 residues: CASSLTIETQYF. The CDR3 nucleotides read TGTGCCAGCAGCTTAACGATCGAGACCCAGTACTTC. Full variable domain (outside the CDR3, taken from reference TRBV7-6 and TRBJ2-5): GAGVSQSPRYKVTKRGQDVALRCDPISGHVSLYWYRQALGQGPEFLTYFNYEAQQDKSGLPNDRFSAERPEGSISTLTIQRTEQRDSAMYRCASSLTIETQYFGPGTRLLVL.

This clonotype was counted at least ten times. CDR3 coding DNA: TGTGCCAGCAGCCAAGTAGGGGGACCTAGCACAGATACGCAGTATTTT. It encodes CASSQVGGPSTDTQYF. This sequence joins TRBV4-2 and TRBJ2-3; D possibly corresponds to TRBD1 (6 bases). The CDR3 runs 16 residues. CDR1 and CDR2 from the germline V gene are LGHNA and YNFKEQ. With 1 base removed from V and 0 bases from J, the gap between germline ends came to 11 bases.

This sequence joins TRBV20-1 and TRBJ2-5; tentatively, D is TRBD2 (5 bases). CDR3 length: 16 residues. Germline CDR1 DFQATT, CDR2 SNEGSKA (reference sequence). Deletions cut 0 bases from V and 8 bases from J, with 22 bases between. The CDR3 DNA follows: TGCAGTGCTAGAGATCCGTATCAGGACCCCCGGGGAACCCAGTACTTC. Protein product: CSARDPYQDPRGTQYF.

As concerns this clonotype: At one end, the junction sequence differs from germline, possibly due to a read error. This chain joins TRBV10-3 and TRBJ1-5; D gene ambiguous. The CDR3 length is 14 residues. CDR1 and CDR2 from the germline V gene are ENHRY and SYGVKD. Here the CDR3 DNA reads TGTGCCATCAGTGCCCTGAATAGCAATCAGCCCCAGCGTTTT. Its translation: CAISALNSNQPQRF.

Concerning this clonotype itself: A clone one base away is much larger, so this may be a read error. The CDR3 does not end in the conserved phenylalanine or tryptophan, so this is likely a read error. The chain employs TRBV28 and TRBJ1-4; D is uncertain. There are 15 residues in the CDR3. V lost 5 bases to trimming and J lost 6 bases, with 16 bases between them. The germline V gene encodes CDR1 MDHEN and CDR2 SYDVKM. The CDR3 loop reads CASSPRPGPHEKLFL. Written as DNA, the CDR3 is TGTGCCAGCAGTCCACGGCCCGGACCCCATGAAAAACTGTTTTTA.

This clonotype was counted many times. V is TRBV12-3 or TRBV12-4 and J is TRBJ2-5, with D uncertain. The V gene lost 6 bases and the J gene lost 3 bases, with 5 bases spanning the gap. The CDR3 contains 11 residues. In DNA, the CDR3 is TGTGCCAGCAGGGGTGAAGAGACCCAGTACTTC. It translates to CASRGEETQYF.

The chain uses TRBV5-1 and TRBJ1-6, with D possibly TRBD1 on 6 matching bases. The CDR3 runs 17 residues. Trimming left V 0 bases short and J 8 bases short, with 18 bases between. Germline loops: CDR1 SGHRS, CDR2 YFSETQ. CDR3 sequence reads: CASSLAWGGGMDSPLHF. The DNA for the CDR3 is TGCGCCAGCAGCTTGGCCTGGGGAGGGGGTATGGATTCACCCCTCCACTTT.

This clonotype was seen a few times. The chain joins TRBV7-6 to TRBJ1-3, with D tentatively TRBD1 (5 bases). Germline V gene data show CDR1 as SGHVS and CDR2 as FNYEAQ. V was clipped by 5 bases and J by 0 bases, with 14 bases between them. The CDR3 length is 16 residues. CDR3 region: CASSRDEKSSGNTIYF. In nucleotides, the CDR3 is TGTGCCAGCAGCAGGGACGAAAAGAGCTCTGGAAACACCATATATTTT.

At least ten counts were recorded for this clonotype. J is TRBJ2-3 and V is TRBV20-1; no definite D call. Germline CDR1 and CDR2: DFQATT and SNEGSKA (reference sequence). The CDR3 covers 13 residues. Trimming shortened V by 4 bases and J by 0 bases, and 8 bases separated the two germline ends. CDR3 DNA: TGCAGTGCTAATATTGGGAGCACAGATACGCAGTATTTT. Protein product: CSANIGSTDTQYF.

This clonotype was seen at least ten times. The chain joins TRBV6-1 to TRBJ2-7; D is possibly TRBD1 (6 bases). V lost 6 bases and J lost 2, with 11 bases in between. CDR1 and CDR2 from the germline V gene are MNHNS and SASEGT. The CDR3 extends over 13 amino acids. CDR3 protein: CASRGQTAYEQYF. In DNA form, the CDR3 reads TGTGCCAGCAGGGGACAAACCGCCTACGAGCAGTACTTC.

This clonotype has at least ten counts. V is TRBV28 and J is TRBJ1-4; D unresolved. Between the trimmed V and J ends, which lost 9 bases and 5 bases, there was a span of 10 bases. Germline CDR1 and CDR2: MDHEN and SYDVKM. This CDR3 has 12 amino acids. In nucleotides, the CDR3 is TGTGCCAGTACGAGGTGGAATGAAAAACTGTTTTTT. Translation gives CASTRWNEKLFF. The full variable domain, rest sourced from reference TRBV28 and TRBJ1-4, is DVKVTQSSRYLVKRTGEKVFLECVQDMDHENMFWYRQDPGLGLRLIYFSYDVKMKEKGDIPEGYSVSREKKERFSLILESASTNQTSMYLCASTRWNEKLFFGSGTQLSVL.

V and J are TRBV20-1 and TRBJ2-3; 9 positions agree with TRBD2. Trimming cost V 6 bases and J 3 bases; bases outside gene matches: 13. CDR1 is DFQATT and CDR2 is SNEGSKA in the germline V gene (reference sequence). The CDR3 contains 16 residues. The CDR3 sequence: CSALRVVAGETDTQYF. Written as DNA, the CDR3 is TGCAGTGCCCTCCGGGTTGTAGCGGGAGAGACAGATACGCAGTATTTT.

At least ten counts were recorded for this clonotype. The chain employs TRBV7-2 and TRBJ2-1; TRBD2 might be the D (6 bases). Germline lookup yields CDR1 SGHTA and CDR2 FQGNSA. CDR3 length equals 14 residues. V was cut by 4 bases and J by 6 bases, with 13 bases left in between. DNA of the CDR3: TGTGCCAGCAGCTACGGTGGAGGGTCCAATGAGCAGTTCTTC. This codes for CASSYGGGSNEQFF. Together with reference TRBV7-2 and TRBJ2-1, the CDR3 gives the full variable domain: GAGVSQSPSNKVTEKGKDVELRCDPISGHTALYWYRQSLGQGLEFLIYFQGNSAPDKSGLPSDRFSAERTGGSVSTLTIQRTQQEDSAVYLCASSYGGGSNEQFFGPGTRLTVL.

The chain joins TRBV3-1 to TRBJ2-2; 7 positions agree with TRBD1. The length of the CDR3 is 15 residues. Germline CDR1 LGHDT, CDR2 YNNKEL (reference sequence). Trimming removed 2 bases from V and 5 bases from J; junction bases left unmatched: 5. CDR3 nucleotide sequence: TGTGCCAGCAGCCAACACAGGGGTGGGACCGGGGAGCTGTTTTTT. This sequence encodes CASSQHRGGTGELFF.

This clonotype occurred many times. The chain has TRBV3-1 and TRBJ2-7; D is perhaps TRBD1 (6 bases). Germline-derived CDR1 and CDR2 are LGHDT and YNNKEL (reference sequence). The V gene lost 1 base and the J gene lost 5 bases, with 12 bases spanning the gap. The CDR3 runs 14 residues. CDR3 loop: CASSQGLRGHEQYF. The CDR3 bases are TGTGCCAGCAGCCAAGGGCTCAGGGGCCACGAGCAGTACTTC.

This clonotype showed up many times. The V gene is TRBV20-1, the J gene TRBJ2-1; no definite D call. The CDR3 runs to 15 residues. V dropped 0 bases and J dropped 3 bases, with 12 bases sitting between them. CDR1 and CDR2 from the germline V gene are DFQATT and SNEGSKA (reference sequence). CDR3 nucleotide sequence: TGCAGTGCTAGAGATAGTGTAGACAACTACAATGAGCAGTTCTTC. Its translation: CSARDSVDNYNEQFF.

The genes are TRBV2 and TRBJ1-1; 12 bases match TRBD1. This CDR3 is 20 amino acids long. The germline V gene has CDR1 SNHLY and CDR2 FYNNEI. V lost 8 bases, J lost 8 bases, and 27 bases stayed unmatched. The CDR3 DNA is TGTGCCAGCTCACTGGGGGGGACAGGGGGCGCAGGGATGAGTTTCGTCGAAGCTTTCTTT. It codes for CASSLGGTGGAGMSFVEAFF.

The rearrangement joins TRBV7-3 to TRBJ2-3; 15 bases align to TRBD2. Germline trimming cut 5 bases from V and 5 bases from J; bases unmatched to any gene: 11. Germline CDR1 reads SGHTA; CDR2 reads FQGTGA. This CDR3 region has 18 residues. The CDR3 DNA reads as TGTGCCAGCAGCGAAACCGGGACTAGCGGGGGGTCGGTAGATACGCAGTATTTT. As protein: CASSETGTSGGSVDTQYF. The full variable domain, with the rest looked up from reference TRBV7-3 and TRBJ2-3, is GAGVSQTPSNKVTEKGKYVELRCDPISGHTALYWYRQSLGQGPEFLIYFQGTGAADDSGLPNDRFFAVRPEGSVSTLKIQRTERGDSAVYLCASSETGTSGGSVDTQYFGPGTRLTVL.

This clonotype was recorded at least ten times. The DNA for the CDR3 is TGTGCCAGCAGCCCCCGAAGCGGACCGAGCACAGATACGCAGTATTTT. It yields the protein CASSPRSGPSTDTQYF. The chain employs TRBV2 and TRBJ2-3; D is perhaps TRBD2 (5 bases). Trimming stripped 6 bases from V and 0 bases from J, with 16 bases between. Per germline, CDR1 SNHLY and CDR2 FYNNEI. The CDR3 runs to 16 residues.

In its sample, this clonotype was seen a few times. The J gene is TRBJ1-1, the V gene TRBV19; D is unclear. Germline V gene data show CDR1 as LNHDA and CDR2 as SQIVND (reference sequence). V lost 1 base and J lost 1, with 10 bases in between. The CDR3 sequence is 15 residues long. The CDR3 sequence is CASSIGTRKNTEAFF. DNA for the CDR3: TGTGCCAGTAGTATAGGTACCCGGAAGAACACTGAAGCTTTCTTT.

The V call is TRBV6-5, the J call TRBJ1-6; tentative D call: TRBD1 (6 bases). Per the germline V gene, CDR1 is MNHEY and CDR2 is SVGAGI. This CDR3 has 18 residues. The V gene lost 3 bases and the J gene lost 0 bases, with 15 bases spanning the gap. The CDR3 sequence is CASSYSMGGSSYNSPLHF. The CDR3 DNA follows: TGTGCCAGCAGTTATTCTATGGGGGGCAGCTCCTATAATTCACCCCTCCACTTT.

Many counts were recorded for this clonotype. CDR3: CASSANWDSPAFF. The DNA of the CDR3 is TGTGCCAGCAGTGCAAACTGGGACAGCCCGGCTTTCTTT. The chain joins TRBV27 to TRBJ1-1, with 7 bases lining up with TRBD1. The CDR3 is made up of 13 amino acids. Germline V gene data show CDR1 as MNHEY and CDR2 as SMNVEV (reference sequence). Losses at the gene ends were 5 bases for V and 11 bases for J; bases not matched to a gene: 11.

This clonotype was counted a few times. The chain employs TRBV7-9 and TRBJ2-5; D not certain. Trimming left V 2 bases short and J 7 bases short, with 8 bases between. The CDR3 length is 12 residues. The germline gives CDR1 SEHNR, CDR2 FQNEAQ (reference sequence). The CDR3 nucleotides are TGTGCCAGCAGCTTAAATTCCGGGACCCAGTACTTC. The encoded protein is CASSLNSGTQYF.

This clonotype was counted at least ten times. This CDR3 reads CASSQGVLGPDGNEQFF. The CDR3 DNA sequence: TGTGCCAGCAGCCAAGGGGTGTTAGGGCCCGATGGTAATGAGCAGTTCTTC. The chain has TRBV3-1 and TRBJ2-1; D is unresolved. From germline, CDR1 is LGHDT and CDR2 YNNKEL (reference sequence). Trimming stripped 1 base from V and 7 bases from J, with 20 bases between. The CDR3 contains 17 residues.

This clonotype was seen repeatedly, ten times or more. The rearrangement uses TRBV12-3 or TRBV12-4 and TRBJ2-5; D might be TRBD2 (6 bases). This CDR3 is 15 amino acids long. V lost 7 bases and J 1 base, leaving 16 bases between the germline ends. The CDR3 nucleotides are TGTGCCAGCACCCCCGGGGGAATGCCCCAAGAGACCCAGTACTTC. Amino acid sequence: CASTPGGMPQETQYF.

This clonotype was recorded a few times. The chain is built from TRBV10-3 and TRBJ2-7; D may correspond to TRBD1 or TRBD2 (5 bases each). Deletions cut 2 bases from V and 3 bases from J, with 11 bases between. The CDR3 is 14 amino acids. Germline V lookup: CDR1 ENHRY, CDR2 SYGVKD. The CDR3 sequence is CAISERTGGYEQYF. The DNA of the CDR3 is TGTGCCATCAGTGAGAGGACTGGGGGCTACGAGCAGTACTTC.

This clonotype came up many times. V usage is TRBV3-1 and J usage is TRBJ2-3; no clear D gene. Per germline, CDR1 LGHDT and CDR2 YNNKEL (reference sequence). With 1 base removed from V and 0 bases from J, the gap between germline ends came to 14 bases. The CDR3 sequence is 17 residues long. The DNA for the CDR3 is TGTGCCAGCAGCCAAGCCTACTTGAAAGGTAGCACAGATACGCAGTATTTT. This gives the protein CASSQAYLKGSTDTQYF.

The J gene is TRBJ2-5, the V gene TRBV24-1, with TRBD1 identical over 7 bases. The CDR3 length is 15 residues. CDR1 and CDR2 (germline): KGHDR, SFDVKD. Unmatched junction bases numbered 9, after V lost 4 bases and J lost 5 bases. The chain's CDR3 is CATSDRRGIGETQYF. The CDR3 DNA reads TGTGCCACCAGTGACCGCAGGGGGATCGGGGAGACCCAGTACTTC.

J is TRBJ2-1 and V is TRBV7-9; D is unresolved. Germline CDR1 is SEHNR and CDR2 is FQNEAQ (reference sequence). This CDR3 has 19 residues. Trimming left V 5 bases short and J 0 bases short, with 23 bases between. The CDR3 loop reads CASSPSHVRSQSSYNEQFF. The DNA for the CDR3 is TGTGCCAGCAGCCCCAGTCATGTTAGATCACAGAGCTCCTACAATGAGCAGTTCTTC.